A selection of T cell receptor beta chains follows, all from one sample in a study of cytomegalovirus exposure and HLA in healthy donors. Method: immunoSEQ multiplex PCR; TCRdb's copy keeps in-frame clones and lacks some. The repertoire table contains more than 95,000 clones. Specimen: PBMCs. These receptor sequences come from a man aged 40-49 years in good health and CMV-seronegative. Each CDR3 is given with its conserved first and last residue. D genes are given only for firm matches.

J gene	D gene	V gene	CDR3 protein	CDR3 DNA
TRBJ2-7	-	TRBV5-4	CASSLVGSEQYF	TGTGCCAGCAGCTTGGTTGGCTCCGAGCAGTACTTC
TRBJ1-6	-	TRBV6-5	CASLDTSGNSPLHF	TGTGCCAGCCTGGACACCTCGGGTAATTCACCCCTCCACTTT
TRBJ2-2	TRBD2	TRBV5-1	CASSLRASSGRVGTGELFF	TGCGCCAGCAGCTTGCGGGCGTCTAGCGGGAGGGTGGGCACCGGGGAGCTGTTTTTT
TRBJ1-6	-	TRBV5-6	CASSFGGALTPLHF	TGTGCCAGCAGCTTTGGGGGGGCTTTGACACCCCTCCACTTT
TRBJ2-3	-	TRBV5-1	CASSLAGWMSDTQYF	TGCGCCAGCAGCTTGGCCGGGTGGATGTCAGATACGCAGTATTTT
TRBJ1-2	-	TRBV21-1	CATLIRGIYGYTF	TGTGCCACCCTAATCCGGGGGATCTATGGCTACACCTTC
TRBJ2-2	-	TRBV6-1	CASSEGADFQLFF	TGTGCCAGCAGTGAAGGGGCGGACTTCCAGCTGTTTTTT
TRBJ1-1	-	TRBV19	CASSDRSLMNTEAFF	TGTGCCAGTAGTGACAGGAGCCTCATGAACACTGAAGCTTTCTTT
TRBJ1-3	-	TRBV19	CASSIGGNSGNTIYF	TGTGCCAGTAGTATCGGGGGAAACTCTGGAAACACCATATATTTT
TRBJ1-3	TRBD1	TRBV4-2	CASSQEQGSFSGNTIYF	TGTGCCAGCAGCCAAGAACAGGGGTCCTTCTCTGGAAACACCATATATTTT